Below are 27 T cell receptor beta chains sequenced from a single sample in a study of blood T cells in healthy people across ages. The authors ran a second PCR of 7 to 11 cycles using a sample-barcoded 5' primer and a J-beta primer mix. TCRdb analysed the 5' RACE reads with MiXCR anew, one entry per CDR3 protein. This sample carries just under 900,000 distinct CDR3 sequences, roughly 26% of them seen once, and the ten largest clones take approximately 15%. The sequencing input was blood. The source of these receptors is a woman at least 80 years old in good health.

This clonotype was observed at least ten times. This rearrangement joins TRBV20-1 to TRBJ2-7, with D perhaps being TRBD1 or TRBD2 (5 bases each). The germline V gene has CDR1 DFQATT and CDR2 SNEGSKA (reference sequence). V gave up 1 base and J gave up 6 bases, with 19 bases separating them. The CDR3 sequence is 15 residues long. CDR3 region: CSARGLGDGRLEQYF. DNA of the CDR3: TGCAGTGCTAGAGGCCTGGGGGACGGACGCCTCGAGCAGTACTTC.

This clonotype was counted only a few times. CDR3 in DNA: TGTGCCAGCAGCCAGGGGGGGGCTTATGGCTACACCTTC. Its protein product is CASSQGGAYGYTF. This chain joins TRBV28 and TRBJ1-2; 7 bases are a match to TRBD1. From germline, CDR1 is MDHEN and CDR2 SYDVKM. The CDR3 is 13 amino acids. Trimming removed 6 bases from V and 5 bases from J; junction bases left unmatched: 6.

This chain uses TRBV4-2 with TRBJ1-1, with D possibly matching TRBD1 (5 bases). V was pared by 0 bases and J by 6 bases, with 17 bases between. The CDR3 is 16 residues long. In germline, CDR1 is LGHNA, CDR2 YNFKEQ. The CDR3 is CASSQDAAAWGPEAFF. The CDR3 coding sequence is TGTGCCAGCAGCCAAGATGCGGCCGCGTGGGGACCTGAAGCTTTCTTT.

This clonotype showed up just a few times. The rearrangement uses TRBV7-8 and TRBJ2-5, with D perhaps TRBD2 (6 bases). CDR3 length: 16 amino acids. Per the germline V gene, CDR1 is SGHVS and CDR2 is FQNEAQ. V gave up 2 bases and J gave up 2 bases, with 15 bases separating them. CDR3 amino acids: CASSLKRAAPQETQYF. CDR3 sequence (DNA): TGTGCCAGCAGCTTAAAGCGGGCCGCCCCACAAGAGACCCAGTACTTC.

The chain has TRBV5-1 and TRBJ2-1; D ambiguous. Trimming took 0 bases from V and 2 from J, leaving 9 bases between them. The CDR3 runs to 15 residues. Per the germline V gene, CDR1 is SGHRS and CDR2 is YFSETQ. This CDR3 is CASSLDGNPYNEQFF. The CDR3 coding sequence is TGCGCCAGCAGCTTGGATGGGAATCCCTACAATGAGCAGTTCTTC.

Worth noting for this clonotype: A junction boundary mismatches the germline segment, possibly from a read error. The CDR3 is CASSLTDLYGYIF. In nucleotides, the CDR3 is TGCGCCAGCAGCCTGACAGATCTCTATGGCTACATCTTC. This chain uses TRBV5-1 with TRBJ1-2, with D possibly being TRBD1 (5 bases). Looked up from germline, CDR1 is SGHRS and CDR2 is YFSETQ. The CDR3 extends over 13 amino acids.

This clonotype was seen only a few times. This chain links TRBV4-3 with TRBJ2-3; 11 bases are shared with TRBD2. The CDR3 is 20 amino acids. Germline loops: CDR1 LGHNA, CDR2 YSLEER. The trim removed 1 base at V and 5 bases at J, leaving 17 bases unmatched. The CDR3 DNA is TGCGCCAGCAGCCAAGTGGAGTCTAAATTAGCGGGGGGGCAGGGAGATACGCAGTATTTT. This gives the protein CASSQVESKLAGGQGDTQYF.

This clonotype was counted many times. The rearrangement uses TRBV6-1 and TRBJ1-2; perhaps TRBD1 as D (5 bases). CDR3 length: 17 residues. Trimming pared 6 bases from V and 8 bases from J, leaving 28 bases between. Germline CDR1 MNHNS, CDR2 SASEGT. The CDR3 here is CASRGDLALDGLHGYTF. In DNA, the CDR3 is TGTGCCAGCAGAGGGGATTTGGCACTAGACGGGCTTCACGGCTACACCTTC.

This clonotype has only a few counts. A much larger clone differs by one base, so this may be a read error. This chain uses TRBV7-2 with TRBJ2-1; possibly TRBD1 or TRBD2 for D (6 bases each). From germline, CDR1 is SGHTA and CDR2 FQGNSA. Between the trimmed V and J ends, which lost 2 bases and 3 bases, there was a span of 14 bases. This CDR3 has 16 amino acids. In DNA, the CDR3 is TGTGCCAGCAGCTTAAATAACGGGGGCCTCTACAATGAGCAGTTCTTC. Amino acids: CASSLNNGGLYNEQFF. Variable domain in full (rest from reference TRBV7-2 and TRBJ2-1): GAGVSQSPSNKVTEKGKDVELRCDPISGHTALYWYRQSLGQGLEFLIYFQGNSAPDKSGLPSDRFSAERTGGSVSTLTIQRTQQEDSAVYLCASSLNNGGLYNEQFFGPGTRLTVL.

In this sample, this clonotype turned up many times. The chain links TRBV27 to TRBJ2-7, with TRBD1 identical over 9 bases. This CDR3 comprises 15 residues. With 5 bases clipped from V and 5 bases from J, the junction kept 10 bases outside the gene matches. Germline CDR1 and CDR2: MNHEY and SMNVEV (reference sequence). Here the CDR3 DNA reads TGTGCCAGCAGTCCAAAAAGGACAGGGGTCCACGAGCAGTACTTC. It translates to CASSPKRTGVHEQYF.

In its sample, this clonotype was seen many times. The CDR3 coding sequence is TGTGCCAGCAGCTTAGGACACCAAGAGACCCAGTACTTC. Translating gives CASSLGHQETQYF. The J gene is TRBJ2-5, the V gene TRBV7-6; D is undetermined. CDR3 size: 13 residues. The V gene's germline CDR1 is SGHVS and CDR2 FNYEAQ. Deletions cut 1 base from V and 0 bases from J, with 3 bases between.

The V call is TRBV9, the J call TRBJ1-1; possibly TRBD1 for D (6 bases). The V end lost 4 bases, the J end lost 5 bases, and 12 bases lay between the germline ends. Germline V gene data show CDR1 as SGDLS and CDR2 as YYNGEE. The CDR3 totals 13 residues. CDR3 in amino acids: CASSRTGRTEAFF. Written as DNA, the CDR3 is TGTGCCAGCAGCAGAACAGGGAGAACTGAAGCTTTCTTT.

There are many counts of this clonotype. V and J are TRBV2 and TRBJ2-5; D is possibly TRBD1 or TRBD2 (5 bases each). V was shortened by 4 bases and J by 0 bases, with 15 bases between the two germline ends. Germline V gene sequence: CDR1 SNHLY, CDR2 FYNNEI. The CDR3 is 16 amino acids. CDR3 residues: CASSGRSSGHQETQYF. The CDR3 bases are TGTGCCAGCAGTGGACGTTCCTCGGGACACCAAGAGACCCAGTACTTC.

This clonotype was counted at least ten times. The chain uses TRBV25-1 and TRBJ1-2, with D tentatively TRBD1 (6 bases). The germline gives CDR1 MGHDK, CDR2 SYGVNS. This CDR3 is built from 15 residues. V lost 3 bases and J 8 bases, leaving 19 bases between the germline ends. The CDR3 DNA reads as TGTGCCAGCAGTGAGTTGGGGGACACCTGGTCAGGCTACACCTTC. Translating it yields CASSELGDTWSGYTF.

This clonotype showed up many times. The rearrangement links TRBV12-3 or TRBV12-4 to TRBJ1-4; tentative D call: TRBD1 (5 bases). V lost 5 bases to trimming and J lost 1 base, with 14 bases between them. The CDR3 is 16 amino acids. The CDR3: CASSPRRGETNEKLFF. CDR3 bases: TGTGCCAGCAGTCCACGGAGGGGAGAAACTAATGAAAAACTGTTTTTT.

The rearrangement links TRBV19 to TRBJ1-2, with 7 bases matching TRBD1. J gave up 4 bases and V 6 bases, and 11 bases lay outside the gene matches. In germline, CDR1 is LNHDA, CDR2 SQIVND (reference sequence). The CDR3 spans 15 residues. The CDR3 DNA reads TGTGCCAGTAGCCAAGGTCCGGGACAGATCTATGGCTACACCTTC. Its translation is CASSQGPGQIYGYTF. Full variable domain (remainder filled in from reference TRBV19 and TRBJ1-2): DGGITQSPKYLFRKEGQNVTLSCEQNLNHDAMYWYRQDPGQGLRLIYYSQIVNDFQKGDIAEGYSVSREKKESFPLTVTSAQKNPTAFYLCASSQGPGQIYGYTFGSGTRLTVV.

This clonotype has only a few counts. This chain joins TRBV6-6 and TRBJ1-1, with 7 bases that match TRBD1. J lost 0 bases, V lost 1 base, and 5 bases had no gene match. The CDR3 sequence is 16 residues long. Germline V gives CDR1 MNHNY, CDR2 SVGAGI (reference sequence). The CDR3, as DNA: TGTGCCAGCAGTTACTTCGGGACAGCTATGAACACTGAAGCTTTCTTT. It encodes CASSYFGTAMNTEAFF.

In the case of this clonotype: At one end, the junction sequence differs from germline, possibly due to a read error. As DNA, the CDR3 is TGTACCAGCAGTGTGACAGGGGGGACTGCGCAGAGCACCATATATTTT. It yields the protein CTSSVTGGTAQSTIYF. The rearrangement uses TRBV25-1 and TRBJ1-3, with 9 bases aligning to TRBD1. Germline CDR1 is MGHDK and CDR2 is SYGVNS. This CDR3 spans 16 amino acids.

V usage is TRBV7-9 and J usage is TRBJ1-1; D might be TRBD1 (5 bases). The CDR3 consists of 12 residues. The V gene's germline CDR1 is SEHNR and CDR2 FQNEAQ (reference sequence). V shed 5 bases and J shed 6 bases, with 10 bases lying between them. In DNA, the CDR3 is TGTGCCAGCAGCCCGCGGGACCCTGAAGCTTTCTTT. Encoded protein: CASSPRDPEAFF. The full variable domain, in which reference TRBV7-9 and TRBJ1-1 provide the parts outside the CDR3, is DTGVSQNPRHKITKRGQNVTFRCDPISEHNRLYWYRQTLGQGPEFLTYFQNEAQLEKSRLLSDRFSAERPKGSFSTLEIQRTEQGDSAMYLCASSPRDPEAFFGQGTRLTVV.

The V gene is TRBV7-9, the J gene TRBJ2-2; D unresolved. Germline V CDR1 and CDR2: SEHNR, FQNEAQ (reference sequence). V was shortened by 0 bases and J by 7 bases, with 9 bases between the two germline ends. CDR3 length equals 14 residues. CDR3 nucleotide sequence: TGTGCCAGCAGCTTAGCGCTCGGGTTCGGGGAGCTGTTTTTT. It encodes CASSLALGFGELFF. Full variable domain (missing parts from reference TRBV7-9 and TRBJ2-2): DTGVSQNPRHKITKRGQNVTFRCDPISEHNRLYWYRQTLGQGPEFLTYFQNEAQLEKSRLLSDRFSAERPKGSFSTLEIQRTEQGDSAMYLCASSLALGFGELFFGEGSRLTVL.

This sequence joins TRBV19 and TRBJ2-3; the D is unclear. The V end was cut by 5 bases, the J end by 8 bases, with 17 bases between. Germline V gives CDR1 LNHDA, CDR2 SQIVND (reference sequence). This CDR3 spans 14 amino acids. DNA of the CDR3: TGTGCCAGTAGTGACCTTCCCCACCGAGGTACGCAGTATTTT. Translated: CASSDLPHRGTQYF.

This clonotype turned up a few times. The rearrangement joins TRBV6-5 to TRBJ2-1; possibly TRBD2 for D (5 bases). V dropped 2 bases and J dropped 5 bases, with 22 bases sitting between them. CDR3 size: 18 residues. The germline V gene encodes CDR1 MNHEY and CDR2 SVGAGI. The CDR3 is CASSYDLIQVGKDNEQFF. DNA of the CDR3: TGTGCCAGCAGTTACGACCTTATCCAGGTCGGGAAGGACAATGAGCAGTTCTTC.

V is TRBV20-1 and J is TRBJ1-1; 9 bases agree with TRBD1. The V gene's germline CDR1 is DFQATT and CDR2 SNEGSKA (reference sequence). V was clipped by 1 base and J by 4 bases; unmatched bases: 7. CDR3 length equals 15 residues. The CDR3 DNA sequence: TGCAGTGCTAGAGCCTCCGGGACAGGGATCACTGAAGCTTTCTTT. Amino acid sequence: CSARASGTGITEAFF.

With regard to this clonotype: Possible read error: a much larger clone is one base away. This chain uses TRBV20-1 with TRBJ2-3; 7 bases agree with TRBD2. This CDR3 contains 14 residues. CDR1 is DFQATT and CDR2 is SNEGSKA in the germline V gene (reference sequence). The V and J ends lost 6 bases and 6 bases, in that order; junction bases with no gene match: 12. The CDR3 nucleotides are TGCAGTGCGACCGAGGGACTAACCACGGATACGCAGTATTTT. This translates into CSATEGLTTDTQYF.

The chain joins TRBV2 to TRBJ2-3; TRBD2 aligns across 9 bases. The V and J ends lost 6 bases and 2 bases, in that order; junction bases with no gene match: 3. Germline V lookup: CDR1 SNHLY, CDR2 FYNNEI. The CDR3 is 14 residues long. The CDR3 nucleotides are TGTGCCAGCAGAAGACTAGCGGCCACAGATACGCAGTATTTT. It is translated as CASRRLAATDTQYF.

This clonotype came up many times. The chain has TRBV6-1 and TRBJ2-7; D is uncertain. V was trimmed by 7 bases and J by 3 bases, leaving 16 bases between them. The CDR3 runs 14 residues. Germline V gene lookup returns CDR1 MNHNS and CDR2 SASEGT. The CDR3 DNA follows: TGTGCCAGCACCGAAGGACCGATGTTCTACGAGCAGTACTTC. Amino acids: CASTEGPMFYEQYF.

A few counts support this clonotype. The CDR3 reads CASSPRVLRTDTQYF. Written as DNA, the CDR3 is TGTGCCAGCAGCCCGCGGGTTTTGCGCACAGATACGCAGTATTTT. The V gene is TRBV27, the J gene TRBJ2-3, with a tentative D call TRBD2 (5 bases). This CDR3 has 15 amino acids. The germline V gene encodes CDR1 MNHEY and CDR2 SMNVEV (reference sequence). Trimming removed 6 bases from V and 1 base from J, with 14 bases in between.